The 23 T cell receptor beta chains reported below all come from one sample, sequenced in a study of regulatory T cells in long-lasting Graves disease. CDR3-region Arm-PCR and iRepertoire HTBI primers produced the TCR beta libraries. MiXCR, run by TCRdb on the multiplex PCR reads, gives a single entry per CDR3 protein. The top ten clones hold under 50% of a sample with about 660,000 distinct CDR3 sequences, around 32% of them seen once. Documented time point: persistent/refractory GD, antithyroid drugs over 5 years with positive TRAb. Isolated PBMC RNA provided the starting material for the TCR library. The sequenced sample was peripheral blood mononuclear cells (PBMCs), obtained when the disease was refractory, from a patient treated with antithyroid drugs. These receptor sequences come from a female donor with Graves disease.

V is TRBV10-3 and J is TRBJ1-2; D uncertain. Trimming took 5 bases from V and 0 from J, leaving 19 bases between them. The CDR3 sequence is 17 residues long. Germline-derived CDR1 and CDR2 are ENHRY and SYGVKD. CDR3 DNA sequence: TGTGCCATCAGTAAAACCGGGGAGGCTCTTTCTAACTATGGCTACACCTTC. Translation gives CAISKTGEALSNYGYTF.

This clonotype occurred a few times. The chain couples TRBV7-9 to TRBJ2-1; 9 bases align to TRBD1. Germline loops: CDR1 SEHNR, CDR2 FQNEAQ (reference sequence). V shed 5 bases, J shed 3 bases, and the junction held 5 bases outside the gene matches. The CDR3 totals 15 residues. CDR3: CASSTGTGNYNEQFF. CDR3 DNA: TGTGCCAGCAGCACCGGGACAGGGAACTACAATGAGCAGTTCTTC.

The rearrangement links TRBV19 to TRBJ1-1, with D unresolved. Trimming cost V 2 bases and J 1 base, with 8 bases left between them. Germline V lookup: CDR1 LNHDA, CDR2 SQIVND (reference sequence). The CDR3 is made up of 14 amino acids. CDR3 residues: CASSILSKNTEAFF. As DNA, the CDR3 is TGTGCCAGTAGTATACTCTCCAAGAACACTGAAGCTTTCTTT.

V gene TRBV6-2 or TRBV6-3 combines with J gene TRBJ1-3; TRBD1 agrees at 12 bases. Per the germline V gene, CDR1 is MNHEY and CDR2 is SVGEGT. The ends lost 2 bases at V and 2 bases at J; junction bases unmatched: 4. The CDR3 covers 17 residues. CDR3 sequence (DNA): TGTGCCAGCAGTTACGGGACAGGGGGCGCCGCTGGAAACACCATATATTTT. This gives the protein CASSYGTGGAAGNTIYF.

In its sample, this clonotype was seen a few times. The chain joins TRBV6-5 to TRBJ2-7; TRBD2 matches 11 bases. The germline V gene encodes CDR1 MNHEY and CDR2 SVGAGI. V was pared by 0 bases and J by 2 bases, with 0 bases of the junction left unmatched. This CDR3 has 15 residues. CDR3 nucleotide sequence: TGTGCCAGCAGTTACTCGACTAGCGGGACCTACGAGCAGTACTTC. This encodes CASSYSTSGTYEQYF.

A note on this clonotype: Compared with germline, one end of the junction differs, possibly owing to a read error. The chain joins TRBV3-1 to TRBJ1-1; tentatively, D is TRBD1 (5 bases). Germline lookup yields CDR1 LGHDT and CDR2 YNNKEL (reference sequence). This CDR3 is built from 15 residues. CDR3 in DNA: TGTGCCAGCAGCCAAGGGGGGTCGATGAACACTGAAGCTCTCTTT. Encoded protein: CASSQGGSMNTEALF.

This clonotype was seen ten or more times. The chain is built from TRBV12-3 or TRBV12-4 and TRBJ1-2; D is undetermined. This CDR3 has 12 amino acids. With 6 bases removed from V and 0 bases from J, the gap between germline ends came to 5 bases. The CDR3 reads CASRKANYGYTF. The DNA of the CDR3 is TGTGCCAGCAGAAAGGCTAACTATGGCTACACCTTC.

This clonotype was detected a few times. V gene TRBV27 combines with J gene TRBJ2-5; 7 nucleotides agree with TRBD2. With 5 bases clipped from V and 1 base from J, the junction kept 7 bases outside the gene matches. Germline V gene data show CDR1 as MNHEY and CDR2 as SMNVEV (reference sequence). This CDR3 comprises 15 residues. The CDR3: CASSPLGEGQETQYF. The CDR3, as DNA: TGTGCCAGCAGTCCCCTGGGGGAGGGCCAAGAGACCCAGTACTTC.

V usage is TRBV11-2 and J usage is TRBJ1-4; 7 nucleotides line up with TRBD1. The V gene end was trimmed by 4 bases and the J gene end by 3 bases; junction bases not matched to a gene: 5. Germline CDR1 reads SGHAT; CDR2 reads FQNNGV. The CDR3 extends over 15 amino acids. The CDR3 bases are TGTGCCAGCAGCTCAAGCCAGGGGGCTAATGAAAAACTGTTTTTT. Translating gives CASSSSQGANEKLFF.

V gene TRBV20-1 combines with J gene TRBJ2-7; the match to TRBD2 covers 15 bases. The CDR3 runs 14 residues. With V trimmed by 6 bases and J by 4 bases, 4 bases remained unmatched. Germline V CDR1 and CDR2: DFQATT, SNEGSKA (reference sequence). DNA of the CDR3: TGCAGTGCGTGGACTAGCGGGAGGGTTTACGAGCAGTACTTC. This codes for CSAWTSGRVYEQYF.

This clonotype was found a few times. V gene TRBV12-3 or TRBV12-4 combines with J gene TRBJ1-5; D is undetermined. The length of the CDR3 is 15 residues. V was trimmed by 3 bases and J by 4 bases, leaving 13 bases between them. The CDR3 sequence: CASSFNRNKNQPQHF. CDR3 bases: TGTGCCAGCAGTTTCAACCGAAACAAGAATCAGCCCCAGCATTTT.

In this sample, this clonotype turned up many times. This chain connects TRBV7-2 to TRBJ1-2; 9 bases match TRBD1. CDR3 length: 15 amino acids. The V segment lost 1 base and the J segment 6 bases; nucleotides outside the gene matches: 6. CDR1 SGHTA and CDR2 FQGNSA come from the germline V gene. The CDR3 loop reads CASSLGGTGTDGYTF. CDR3 in DNA: TGTGCCAGCAGCTTAGGAGGGACAGGGACGGATGGCTACACCTTC.

This clonotype was counted only a few times. This sequence joins TRBV2 and TRBJ2-2, with D unclear. V was cut by 2 bases and J by 1 base, with 11 bases left in between. Germline V lookup: CDR1 SNHLY, CDR2 FYNNEI. This CDR3 has 16 residues. The CDR3 DNA is TGTGCCAGCAGTGAAATAGGGCCCCAGAACACCGGGGAGCTGTTTTTT. Translated: CASSEIGPQNTGELFF.

The rearrangement joins TRBV30 to TRBJ1-1, with D possibly being TRBD1 (6 bases). The CDR3 sequence is 13 residues long. Per germline, CDR1 GTSNPN and CDR2 SVGIG (reference sequence). V was cut by 3 bases and J by 7 bases, with 15 bases left in between. The chain's CDR3 is CAWRGWGPGEAFF. CDR3 sequence (DNA): TGTGCCTGGAGGGGGTGGGGGCCTGGTGAAGCTTTCTTT.

With regard to this clonotype: A much more abundant neighbour one base away suggests this may be a read error. The V and J genes are TRBV9 and TRBJ1-2; TRBD1 is a possible D gene (5 bases). Deletions cut 6 bases from V and 0 bases from J, with 9 bases between. The CDR3 runs 13 residues. Per the germline V gene, CDR1 is SGDLS and CDR2 is YYNGEE. CDR3 DNA sequence: TGTGCCAGCACCCAGACAGCTAACTATGGCTACACCTTC. Protein product: CASTQTANYGYTF.

The rearrangement uses TRBV3-1 and TRBJ1-1; 9 nucleotides line up with TRBD1. J lost 6 bases, V lost 4 bases, and 9 bases had no gene match. Germline CDR1 LGHDT, CDR2 YNNKEL (reference sequence). The CDR3 totals 15 residues. CDR3 amino acids: CASSRGDRVFSEAFF. CDR3 nucleotides: TGTGCCAGCAGCCGAGGGGACAGGGTTTTTTCTGAAGCTTTCTTT. Full variable domain (missing parts from reference TRBV3-1 and TRBJ1-1): DTAVSQTPKYLVTQMGNDKSIKCEQNLGHDTMYWYKQDSKKFLKIMFSYNNKELIINETVPNRFSPKSPDKAHLNLHINSLELGDSAVYFCASSRGDRVFSEAFFGQGTRLTVV.

The genes are TRBV20-1 and TRBJ1-2; no clear D. Germline V CDR1 and CDR2: DFQATT, SNEGSKA (reference sequence). This CDR3 comprises 15 residues. Trimming removed 0 bases from V and 4 bases from J, with 15 bases in between. The CDR3 protein is CSAREGEGGGYGYTF. DNA of the CDR3: TGCAGTGCTAGAGAAGGAGAGGGAGGCGGCTATGGCTACACCTTC.

The V and J genes are TRBV12-3 or TRBV12-4 and TRBJ2-7; 9 nucleotides agree with TRBD1. The CDR3 has 18 residues. After removal of 5 bases from V and 6 bases from J, the junction contained 20 bases not matched to a gene. The CDR3 nucleotides read TGTGCCAGCAGTCCGCGCCTCACGGGGGGACAGGGCAAAGGCGAGCAGTACTTC. This gives the protein CASSPRLTGGQGKGEQYF.

V is TRBV19 and J is TRBJ2-2; possibly TRBD1 or TRBD2 for D (5 bases each). This CDR3 contains 16 residues. Looked up from germline, CDR1 is LNHDA and CDR2 is SQIVND (reference sequence). The ends were cut back, 5 bases at V and 4 bases at J, with 17 bases in the middle. For the CDR3, the DNA is TGTGCCAGTAGTTTAGGCCAGGGAAGCGGCACCGGGGAGCTGTTTTTT. Amino acids: CASSLGQGSGTGELFF.

This sequence joins TRBV20-1 and TRBJ2-2, with D possibly being TRBD2 (5 bases). From germline, CDR1 is DFQATT and CDR2 SNEGSKA (reference sequence). V lost 0 bases and J 5 bases, leaving 7 bases between the germline ends. The CDR3 runs to 13 residues. The CDR3, as DNA: TGCAGTGCTAGAGATTCGGGGACCGGGGAGCTGTTTTTT. Encoded protein: CSARDSGTGELFF.

This clonotype was seen a handful of times. The gene calls are TRBV25-1 and TRBJ2-2, with D possibly TRBD2 on 5 matching bases. The germline V and J ends were trimmed by 4 bases and 5 bases, with 20 bases remaining between them. CDR3 length equals 17 residues. The germline V gene encodes CDR1 MGHDK and CDR2 SYGVNS. DNA of the CDR3: TGTGCCAGCAGTGCTCAAAGTAATAGCGCACTGACCGGGGAGCTGTTTTTT. It translates to CASSAQSNSALTGELFF. The whole variable domain, remainder taken from reference TRBV25-1 and TRBJ2-2, is EADIYQTPRYLVIGTGKKITLECSQTMGHDKMYWYQQDPGMELHLIHYSYGVNSTEKGDLSSESTVSRIRTEHFPLTLESARPSHTSQYLCASSAQSNSALTGELFFGEGSRLTVL.

This clonotype has a handful of counts. The V gene is TRBV12-3 or TRBV12-4, the J gene TRBJ2-7; 10 bases match TRBD1. CDR3 length: 13 residues. J was trimmed by 6 bases and V by 6 bases; bases with no gene match: 5. The CDR3, as DNA: TGTGCCAGCAGGTCAGACAGGGGGCGCGAGCAGTACTTC. It translates to CASRSDRGREQYF.

This chain joins TRBV7-9 and TRBJ2-5; the D gene is possibly TRBD1 (6 bases). Germline-derived CDR1 and CDR2 are SEHNR and FQNEAQ (reference sequence). The V end lost 5 bases, the J end lost 4 bases, and 17 bases lay between the germline ends. The CDR3 covers 15 residues. In DNA, the CDR3 is TGTGCCAGCAGCCCTCTGCAGGGGCGAGGAGAGACCCAGTACTTC. Amino acids: CASSPLQGRGETQYF.